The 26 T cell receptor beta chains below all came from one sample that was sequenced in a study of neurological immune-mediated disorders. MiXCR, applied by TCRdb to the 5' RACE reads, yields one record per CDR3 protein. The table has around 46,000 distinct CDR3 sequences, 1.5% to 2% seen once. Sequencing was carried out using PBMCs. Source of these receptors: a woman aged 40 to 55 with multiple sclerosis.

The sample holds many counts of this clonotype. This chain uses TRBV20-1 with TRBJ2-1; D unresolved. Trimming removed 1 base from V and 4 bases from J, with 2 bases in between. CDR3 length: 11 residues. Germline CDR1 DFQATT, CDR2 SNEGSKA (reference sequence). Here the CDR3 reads CSARGYNEQFF. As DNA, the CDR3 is TGCAGTGCTAGAGGTTACAATGAGCAGTTCTTC.

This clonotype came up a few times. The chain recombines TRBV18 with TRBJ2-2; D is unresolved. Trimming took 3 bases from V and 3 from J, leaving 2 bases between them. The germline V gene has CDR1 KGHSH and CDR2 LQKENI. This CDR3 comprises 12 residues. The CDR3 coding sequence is TGTGCCAGCTCACCTTACACCGGGGAGCTGTTTTTT. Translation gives CASSPYTGELFF.

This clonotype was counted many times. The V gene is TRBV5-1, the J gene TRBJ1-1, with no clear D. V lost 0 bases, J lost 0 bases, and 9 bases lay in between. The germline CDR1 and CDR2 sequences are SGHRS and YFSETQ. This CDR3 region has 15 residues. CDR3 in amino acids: CASSLASTVNTEAFF. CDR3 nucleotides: TGCGCCAGCAGCTTGGCATCGACGGTGAACACTGAAGCTTTCTTT.

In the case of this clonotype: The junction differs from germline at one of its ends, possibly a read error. This CDR3 reads CANSHLDRGDEQFF. The CDR3 nucleotides are TGCGCCAACAGCCACCTCGACAGGGGGGATGAGCAGTTCTTC. The chain is built from TRBV4-1 and TRBJ2-1; 9 nucleotides line up with TRBD1. This CDR3 has 14 residues. Germline CDR1 reads MGHRA; CDR2 reads YSYEKL.

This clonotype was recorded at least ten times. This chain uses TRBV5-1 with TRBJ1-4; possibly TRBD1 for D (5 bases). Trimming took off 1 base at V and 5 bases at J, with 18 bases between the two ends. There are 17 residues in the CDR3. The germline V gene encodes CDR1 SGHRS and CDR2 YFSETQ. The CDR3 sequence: CASSLKGFTGLNEKLFF. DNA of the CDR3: TGCGCCAGCAGCTTGAAGGGGTTTACAGGTCTCAATGAAAAACTGTTTTTT. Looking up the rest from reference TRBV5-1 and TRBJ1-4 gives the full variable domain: KAGVTQTPRYLIKTRGQQVTLSCSPISGHRSVSWYQQTPGQGLQFLFEYFSETQRNKGNFPGRFSGRQFSNSRSEMNVSTLELGDSALYLCASSLKGFTGLNEKLFFGSGTQLSVL.

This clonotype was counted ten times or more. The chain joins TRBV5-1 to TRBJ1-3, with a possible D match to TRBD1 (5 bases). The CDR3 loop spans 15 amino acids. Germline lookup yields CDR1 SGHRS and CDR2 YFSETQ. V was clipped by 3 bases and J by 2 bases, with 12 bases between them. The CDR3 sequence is CASSSIGTAGNTIYF. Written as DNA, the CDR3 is TGCGCCAGCAGCTCGATCGGGACCGCTGGAAACACCATATATTTT.

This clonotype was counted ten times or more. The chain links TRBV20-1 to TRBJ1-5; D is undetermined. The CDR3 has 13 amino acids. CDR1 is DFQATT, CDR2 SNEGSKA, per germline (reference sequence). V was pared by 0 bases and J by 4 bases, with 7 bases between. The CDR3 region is CSARDNENQPQHF. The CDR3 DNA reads TGCAGTGCTAGAGATAATGAGAATCAGCCCCAGCATTTT.

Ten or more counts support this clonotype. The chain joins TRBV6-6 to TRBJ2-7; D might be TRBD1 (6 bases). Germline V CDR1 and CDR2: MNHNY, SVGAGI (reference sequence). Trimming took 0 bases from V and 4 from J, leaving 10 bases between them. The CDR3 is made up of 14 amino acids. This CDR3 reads CASSYSEDSYEQYF. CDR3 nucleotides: TGTGCCAGCAGTTACTCTGAGGACAGTTACGAGCAGTACTTC.

This CDR3 is CASSQDPSSASGSEAFF. As DNA, the CDR3 is TGTGCCAGCAGCCAAGATCCATCATCTGCATCGGGCAGTGAAGCTTTCTTT. The chain combines TRBV4-2 with TRBJ1-1; D gene ambiguous. The CDR3 contains 17 residues. V gave up 0 bases and J gave up 7 bases, with 21 bases separating them. The V gene's germline CDR1 is LGHNA and CDR2 YNFKEQ.

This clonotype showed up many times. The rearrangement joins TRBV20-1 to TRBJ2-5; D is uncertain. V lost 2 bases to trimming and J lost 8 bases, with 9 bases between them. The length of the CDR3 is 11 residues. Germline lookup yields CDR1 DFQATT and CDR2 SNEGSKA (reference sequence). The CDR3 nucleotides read TGCAGTGCTAGAATTGCCGCTACCCAGTACTTC. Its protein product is CSARIAATQYF.

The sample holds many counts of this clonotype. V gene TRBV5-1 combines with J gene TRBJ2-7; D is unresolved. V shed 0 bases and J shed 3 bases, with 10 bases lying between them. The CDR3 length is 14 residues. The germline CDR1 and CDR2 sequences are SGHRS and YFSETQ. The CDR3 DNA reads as TGCGCCAGCAGCTTGGGGGCGGCCCGCTACGAGCAGTACTTC. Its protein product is CASSLGAARYEQYF.

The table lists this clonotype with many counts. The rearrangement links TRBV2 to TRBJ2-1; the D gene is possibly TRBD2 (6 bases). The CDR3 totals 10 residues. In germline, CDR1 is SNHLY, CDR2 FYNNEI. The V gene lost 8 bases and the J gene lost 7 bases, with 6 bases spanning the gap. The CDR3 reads CASGGNEQFF. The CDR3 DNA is TGTGCCAGCGGGGGGAATGAGCAGTTCTTC.

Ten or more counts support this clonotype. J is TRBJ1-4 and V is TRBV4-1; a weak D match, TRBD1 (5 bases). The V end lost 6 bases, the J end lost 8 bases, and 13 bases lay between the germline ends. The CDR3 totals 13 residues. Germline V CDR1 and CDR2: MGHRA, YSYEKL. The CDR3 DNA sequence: TGCGCCAGCAGGGGGGAGGAGGTCGAAAAACTGTTTTTT. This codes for CASRGEEVEKLFF.

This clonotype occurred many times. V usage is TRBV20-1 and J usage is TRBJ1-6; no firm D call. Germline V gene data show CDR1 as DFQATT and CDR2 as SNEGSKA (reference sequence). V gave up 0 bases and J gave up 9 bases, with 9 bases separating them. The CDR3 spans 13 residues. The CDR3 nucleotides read TGCAGTGCTAGAGATCTTGGGCTTTCACCCCTCCACTTT. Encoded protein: CSARDLGLSPLHF.

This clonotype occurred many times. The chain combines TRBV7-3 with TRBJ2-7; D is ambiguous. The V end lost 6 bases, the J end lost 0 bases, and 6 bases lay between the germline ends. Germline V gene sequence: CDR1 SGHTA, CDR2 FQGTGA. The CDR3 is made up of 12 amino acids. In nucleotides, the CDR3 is TGTGCCAGCAGTTCCCTCTCCTACGAGCAGTACTTC. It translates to CASSSLSYEQYF.

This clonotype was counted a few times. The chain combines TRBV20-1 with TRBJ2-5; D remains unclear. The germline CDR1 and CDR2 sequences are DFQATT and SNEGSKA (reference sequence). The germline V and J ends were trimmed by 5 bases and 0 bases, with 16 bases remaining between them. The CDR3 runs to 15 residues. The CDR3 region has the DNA TGCAGTGCTGACCCCGACGCGACGTACCAAGAGACCCAGTACTTC. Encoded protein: CSADPDATYQETQYF.

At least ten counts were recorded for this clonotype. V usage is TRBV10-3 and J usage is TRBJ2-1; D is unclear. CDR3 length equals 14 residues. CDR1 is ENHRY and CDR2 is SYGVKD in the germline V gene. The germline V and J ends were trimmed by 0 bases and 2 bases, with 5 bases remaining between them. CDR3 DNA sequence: TGTGCCATCAGTGAGTCAGCTGCCTACAATGAGCAGTTCTTC. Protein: CAISESAAYNEQFF.

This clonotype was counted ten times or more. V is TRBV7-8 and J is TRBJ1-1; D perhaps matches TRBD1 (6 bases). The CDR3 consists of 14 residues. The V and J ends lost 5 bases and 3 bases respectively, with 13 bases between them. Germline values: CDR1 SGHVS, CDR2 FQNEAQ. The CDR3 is CASSPQGGDTEAFF. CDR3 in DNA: TGTGCCAGCAGCCCACAGGGTGGGGACACTGAAGCTTTCTTT.

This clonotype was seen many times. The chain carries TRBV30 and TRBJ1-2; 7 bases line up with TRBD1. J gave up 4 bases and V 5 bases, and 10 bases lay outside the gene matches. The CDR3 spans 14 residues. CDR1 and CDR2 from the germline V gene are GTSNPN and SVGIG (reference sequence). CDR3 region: CAWAKGAGGYGYTF. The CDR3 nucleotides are TGTGCCTGGGCAAAGGGGGCGGGGGGCTATGGCTACACCTTC.

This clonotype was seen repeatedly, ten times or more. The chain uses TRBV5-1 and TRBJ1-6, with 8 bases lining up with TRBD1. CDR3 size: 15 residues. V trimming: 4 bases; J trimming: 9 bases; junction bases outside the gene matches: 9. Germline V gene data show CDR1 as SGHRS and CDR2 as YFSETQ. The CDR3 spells CASSPRTGLGSPLHF. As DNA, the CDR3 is TGCGCCAGCAGCCCACGGACAGGGCTTGGTTCACCCCTCCACTTT.

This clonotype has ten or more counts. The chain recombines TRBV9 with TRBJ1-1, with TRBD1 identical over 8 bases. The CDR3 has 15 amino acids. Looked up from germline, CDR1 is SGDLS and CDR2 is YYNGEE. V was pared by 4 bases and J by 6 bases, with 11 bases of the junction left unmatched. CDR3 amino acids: CASSRRTGTGPEAFF. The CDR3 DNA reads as TGTGCCAGCAGCCGCCGGACAGGGACGGGACCTGAAGCTTTCTTT. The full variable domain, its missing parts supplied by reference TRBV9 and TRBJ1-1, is DSGVTQTPKHLITATGQRVTLRCSPRSGDLSVYWYQQSLDQGLQFLIQYYNGEERAKGNILERFSAQQFPDLHSELNLSSLELGDSALYFCASSRRTGTGPEAFFGQGTRLTVV.

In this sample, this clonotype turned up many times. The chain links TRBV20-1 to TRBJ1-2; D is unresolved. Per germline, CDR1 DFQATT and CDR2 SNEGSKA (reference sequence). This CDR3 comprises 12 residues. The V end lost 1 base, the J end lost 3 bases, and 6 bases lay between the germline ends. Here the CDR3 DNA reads TGCAGTGCTAGAGCAGAACACTATGGCTACACCTTC. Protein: CSARAEHYGYTF.

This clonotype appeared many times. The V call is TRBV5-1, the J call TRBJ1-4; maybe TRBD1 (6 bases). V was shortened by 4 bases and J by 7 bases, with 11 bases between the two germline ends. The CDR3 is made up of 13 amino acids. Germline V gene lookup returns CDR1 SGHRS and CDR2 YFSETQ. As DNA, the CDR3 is TGCGCCAGCAGCGCGGGACAAGGTGAAAAACTGTTTTTT. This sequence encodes CASSAGQGEKLFF.

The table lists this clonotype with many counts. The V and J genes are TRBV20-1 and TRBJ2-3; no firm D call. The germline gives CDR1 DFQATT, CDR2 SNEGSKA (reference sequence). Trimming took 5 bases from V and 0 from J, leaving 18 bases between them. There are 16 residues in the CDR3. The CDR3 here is CSALRTKAESTDTQYF. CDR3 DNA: TGCAGTGCTTTGAGGACCAAAGCAGAAAGCACAGATACGCAGTATTTT.

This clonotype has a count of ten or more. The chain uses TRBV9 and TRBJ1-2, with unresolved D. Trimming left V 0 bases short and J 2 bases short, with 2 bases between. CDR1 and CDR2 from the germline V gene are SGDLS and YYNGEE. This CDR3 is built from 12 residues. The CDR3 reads CASSVGNYGYTF. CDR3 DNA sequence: TGTGCCAGCAGCGTAGGAAACTATGGCTACACCTTC.

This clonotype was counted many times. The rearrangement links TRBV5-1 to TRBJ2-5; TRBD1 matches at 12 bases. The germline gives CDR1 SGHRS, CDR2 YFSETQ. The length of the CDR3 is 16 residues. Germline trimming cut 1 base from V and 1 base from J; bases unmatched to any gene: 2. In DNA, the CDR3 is TGCGCCAGCAGCTTGTCGGGACAGGGGGCCCAAGAGACCCAGTACTTC. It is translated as CASSLSGQGAQETQYF.